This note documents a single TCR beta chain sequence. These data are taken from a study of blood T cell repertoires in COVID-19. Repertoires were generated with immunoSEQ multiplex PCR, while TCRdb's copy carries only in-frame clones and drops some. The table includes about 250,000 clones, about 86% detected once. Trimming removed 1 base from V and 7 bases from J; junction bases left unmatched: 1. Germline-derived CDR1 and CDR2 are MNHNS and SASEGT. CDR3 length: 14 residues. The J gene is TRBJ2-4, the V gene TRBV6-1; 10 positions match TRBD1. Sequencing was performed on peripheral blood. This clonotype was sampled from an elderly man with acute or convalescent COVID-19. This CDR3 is CASSEGQGANIQYF. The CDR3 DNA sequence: TGTGCCAGCAGTGAAGGACAGGGGGCGAACATTCAGTACTTC.